The clone carrying this T cell receptor beta chain was detected only a few times. Its antigen is unidentified. These data belong to a study of neurological immune-mediated disorders. Regarding time point: longitudinal time-point 3. Notes on the study in general: The most TCR clonal expansion was seen in HTLV-1-associated myelopathy, and the least was seen in multiple sclerosis, which fell below healthy controls. Sharing of CDR3 amino acid sequences among expanded clones across subjects was absent, suggesting private repertoires in all groups.

The cDNA came from 5'RACE with 10-nucleotide random UMIs. In every sequencing run, more than 170 million TCR-beta sequences were generated from 15-18 subjects. TCRdb called the 5' RACE reads again in MiXCR, with one record for every CDR3 protein. The table has about 99,000 distinct CDR3 sequences, 11% seen once; the top ten hold 3.1%. The CDR3 loop spans 14 amino acids. Germline V gene data show CDR1 as SGHRS and CDR2 as YFSETQ. Trimming removed 8 bases from V and 0 bases from J; junction bases left unmatched: 4. This clonotype was obtained from a female donor with HTLV-1-associated myelopathy (HAM/TSP). The chain has TRBV5-1 and TRBJ2-2; 7 bases are shared with TRBD1. Sequenced material: PBMCs. CDR3 residues: CASLQGPNTGELFF. The CDR3 DNA reads TGCGCCAGTTTACAGGGGCCGAACACCGGGGAGCTGTTTTTT.